This T cell receptor (beta chain) comes out of a study of blood T cell repertoires in COVID-19. Study information: Researchers got acute and convalescent COVID-19 samples from the United States, Italy and Spain.

The study drew participants aged about 18 to 89 years from 20 to 30 US areas. Cohort 3 donors counted as recovered after two negative PCRs, clearance, or resolved symptoms. As originally analysed: Using reference gene primer amplification, nucleated cell counts were estimated. Sequencing used immunoSEQ multiplex PCR; TCRdb keeps in-frame clones, though not all of them. V, J and clone size are taken as reported in that table, and D and trimming were inferred from the DNA itself. The sample shows about 300,000 clones, more than 75% of them seen only once. This clone was counted between two and nine times. The V end was cut by 0 bases, the J end by 9 bases, with 13 bases between. Germline V gene lookup returns CDR1 SGHKS and CDR2 YYEKEE (reference sequence). CDR3 length: 14 amino acids.

The TCR was taken from a woman aged 18-29 years who had recovered from COVID-19. V and J are TRBV5-5 and TRBJ1-5; D perhaps matches TRBD1 (6 bases). Input material: PBMCs or T cells enriched from blood (not recorded which). CDR3 sequence: CASSLGAGEGPQHF. In nucleotides, the CDR3 is TGTGCCAGCAGCTTGGGGGCAGGGGAGGGGCCCCAGCATTTT.